This TCR beta chain is drawn from a study of blood T cells in healthy people across ages. Study-wide findings and caveats: TCR beta diversity per million T cells fell roughly linearly with age. Diversity was higher, and naive CD4+ cells more numerous, in long-lived donors than in aged donors.

The V end was cut by 0 bases, the J end by 5 bases, with 16 bases between. The germline gives CDR1 MGHDK, CDR2 SYGVNS. The CDR3 totals 16 residues. For the second PCR, which ran for roughly 6 to 11 cycles, a sample-barcoded 5' primer and a J-beta primer mix were used. TCRdb fed the 5' RACE reads into MiXCR, producing one record per CDR3 protein. The sample shows over a million distinct CDR3 sequences, roughly 45% of them seen only once. Worth noting for this clonotype: No antigen is known for it.

The V gene is TRBV25-1, the J gene TRBJ1-1; D is ambiguous. This sequence was found in a woman aged 55-75 years in good health. Sequencing used blood. This CDR3 reads CASSEYEGASGTEAFF. The CDR3 nucleotides read TGTGCCAGCAGTGAATACGAGGGCGCGTCTGGTACTGAAGCTTTCTTT.